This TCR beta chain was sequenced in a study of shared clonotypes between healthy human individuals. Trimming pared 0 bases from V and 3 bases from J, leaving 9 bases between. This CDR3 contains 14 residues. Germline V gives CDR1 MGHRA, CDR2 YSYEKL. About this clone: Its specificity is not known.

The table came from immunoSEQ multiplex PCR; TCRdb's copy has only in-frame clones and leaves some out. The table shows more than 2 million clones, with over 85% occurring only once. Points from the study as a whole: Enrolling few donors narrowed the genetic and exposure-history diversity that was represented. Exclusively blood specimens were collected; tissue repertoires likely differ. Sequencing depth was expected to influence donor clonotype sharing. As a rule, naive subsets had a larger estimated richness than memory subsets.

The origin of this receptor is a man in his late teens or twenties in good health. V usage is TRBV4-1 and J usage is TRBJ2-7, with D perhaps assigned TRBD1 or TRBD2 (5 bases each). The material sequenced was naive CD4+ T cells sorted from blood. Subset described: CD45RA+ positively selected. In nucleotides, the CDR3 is TGCGCCAGCAGCCAAGAATCGGGGCACTACGAGCAGTACTTC. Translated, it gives CASSQESGHYEQYF.